The T cell receptor (beta chain) described here comes from a study of untreated major depressive disorder. Method: immunoSEQ multiplex PCR; TCRdb's copy keeps in-frame clones and lacks some. The sample holds around 20,000 clones, about nine tenths seen once. No current or lifetime mood disorder and depressive symptom score of 5 or less defined controls. Germline V lookup: CDR1 LNHDA, CDR2 SQIVND (reference sequence). CDR3 size: 18 residues. V was shortened by 1 base and J by 5 bases, with 23 bases between the two germline ends. J is TRBJ1-1 and V is TRBV19; tentative D call: TRBD1 (5 bases). The sample taken for sequencing was CD4+ T cells from PBMCs. The sequence was collected from a woman aged 40 to 50 in good health. In DNA, the CDR3 is TGTGCCAGTAGTATAGGCACTCAAAAAACAGGCATTGGGACTGAAGCTTTCTTT. Translated: CASSIGTQKTGIGTEAFF.